The entry below gives a single TCR beta chain sequence along with its context. What it recognizes is unknown. These data originate in a study of naive CD8 T cells in extremely preterm neonates. Broader study findings: iChao1 richness was lowest in preterm neonates, significantly versus all ages. Term neonates approximately 0.4%, young children about 0.027%, adults approximately 0.0097%; preterm neonates shared roughly 2.8%.

Sequencing used immunoSEQ multiplex PCR; TCRdb keeps in-frame clones, though not all of them. Of roughly 5,000 clones in the sample, approximately 98% are singletons; the top ten hold roughly 0.59%. V was cut by 8 bases and J by 0 bases, with 14 bases left in between. Germline CDR1 and CDR2: KGHSH and LQKENI. This CDR3 is built from 15 residues. The chain employs TRBV18 and TRBJ1-5; D gene unclear. The clonotype was recovered from a human donor in good health. Sequenced input: naive CD8+ T cells from blood. This CDR3 is CASTEGGHSNQPQHF. Written as DNA, the CDR3 is TGTGCCAGCACAGAGGGCGGGCATAGCAATCAGCCCCAGCATTTT. Using reference TRBV18 and TRBJ1-5 for the parts outside the CDR3, the full variable domain is NAGVMQNPRHLVRRRGQEARLRCSPMKGHSHVYWYRQLPEEGLKFMVYLQKENIIDESGMPKERFSAEFPKEGPSILRIQQVVRGDSAAYFCASTEGGHSNQPQHFGDGTRLSIL.